These 32 T cell receptor beta chains share one sample of origin, sequenced in a study of T cells in Graves' hyperthyroidism and ophthalmopathy. Researchers amplified the TCR beta CDR3 regions from RNA transcripts. Researchers ran a first-round RT-PCR on the TCR CDR3 using the HTBI primer set. One entry per CDR3 protein results from TCRdb running MiXCR on the multiplex PCR reads. The data hold a few hundred thousand distinct CDR3 sequences, with roughly 13% observed a single time. Sample: blood. The source is a woman aged 40-49 years with Graves' ophthalmopathy.

This sequence joins TRBV5-1 and TRBJ1-6; 10 positions match TRBD1. Germline CDR1 reads SGHRS; CDR2 reads YFSETQ. The CDR3 contains 17 residues. Unmatched junction bases numbered 5, after V lost 5 bases and J lost 0 bases. The CDR3 protein is CASRSGQGSSYNSPLHF. CDR3 nucleotides: TGCGCCAGCAGATCGGGACAGGGGAGCTCCTATAATTCACCCCTCCACTTT.

This clonotype turned up a few times. The V gene is TRBV28, the J gene TRBJ2-1, with D hard to call. V shed 7 bases and J shed 4 bases, with 14 bases lying between them. The germline V gene encodes CDR1 MDHEN and CDR2 SYDVKM. There are 14 residues in the CDR3. The CDR3 nucleotides read TGTGCCAGCACCCACCGGATTAGGTACAATGAGCAGTTCTTC. This encodes CASTHRIRYNEQFF.

This clonotype was counted at least ten times. J is TRBJ2-3 and V is TRBV7-2; 10 nucleotides agree with TRBD2. This CDR3 is 17 amino acids long. Germline assignment: CDR1 SGHTA and CDR2 FQGNSA. After removal of 2 bases from V and 4 bases from J, the junction contained 9 bases not matched to a gene. The CDR3 sequence is CASSLTLAGAQADTQYF. In DNA form, the CDR3 reads TGTGCCAGCAGCTTAACCCTAGCGGGGGCGCAAGCAGATACGCAGTATTTT.

This sequence joins TRBV3-1 and TRBJ1-2, with D possibly TRBD1 on 5 matching bases. This CDR3 has 14 amino acids. The V end lost 5 bases, the J end lost 0 bases, and 10 bases lay between the germline ends. The germline gives CDR1 LGHDT, CDR2 YNNKEL (reference sequence). The CDR3 protein is CASSSTTANYGYTF. The CDR3 coding sequence is TGTGCCAGCAGCTCGACGACAGCTAACTATGGCTACACCTTC.

This clonotype was counted many times. The V call is TRBV29-1, the J call TRBJ1-2; 8 bases fit TRBD1. Germline trimming cut 7 bases from V and 2 bases from J; bases unmatched to any gene: 6. The CDR3 is made up of 13 amino acids. Per the germline V gene, CDR1 is SQVTM and CDR2 is ANQGSEA. The CDR3 sequence is CSAIRGPNYGYTF. The DNA of the CDR3 is TGCAGCGCGATCAGGGGGCCGAACTATGGCTACACCTTC.

Notes on this clonotype: It may be a read error: a sequence one base away is much more abundant. V gene TRBV20-1 combines with J gene TRBJ1-3, with D possibly being TRBD1 (6 bases). Trimming took off 7 bases at V and 0 bases at J, with 16 bases between the two ends. Germline CDR1 and CDR2: DFQATT and SNEGSKA (reference sequence). The CDR3 runs to 15 residues. CDR3 coding DNA: TGCAGTGTCAAAGACAGGATCCTCTCTGGAAACACCATATATTTT. Translating gives CSVKDRILSGNTIYF.

The genes are TRBV6-5 and TRBJ2-1; 13 positions match TRBD2. The length of the CDR3 is 16 residues. V was pared by 4 bases and J by 5 bases, with 5 bases of the junction left unmatched. CDR1 is MNHEY and CDR2 is SVGAGI in the germline V gene. CDR3 bases: TGTGCCAGCAGTTCACTAGCGGGGGGGCCTAACAATGAGCAGTTCTTC. Its translation: CASSSLAGGPNNEQFF.

There are a few counts of this clonotype. This rearrangement joins TRBV7-2 to TRBJ1-5; 7 nucleotides match TRBD1. Germline CDR1 and CDR2: SGHTA and FQGNSA. CDR3 length equals 13 residues. The V segment lost 5 bases and the J segment 7 bases; nucleotides outside the gene matches: 5. CDR3 region: CASSRDRAQPQHF. The CDR3 DNA is TGTGCCAGCAGCCGAGACAGGGCCCAGCCCCAGCATTTT.

This clonotype was counted many times. This chain connects TRBV7-9 to TRBJ2-7; D is undetermined. This CDR3 region has 14 residues. Germline CDR1 reads SEHNR; CDR2 reads FQNEAQ (reference sequence). V shed 5 bases and J shed 1 base, with 12 bases lying between them. The CDR3 nucleotides are TGTGCCAGCAGCCACGTTGCTAAATCCTACGAGCAGTACTTC. Protein product: CASSHVAKSYEQYF.

This clonotype was detected many times. The CDR3 coding sequence is TGTGCCAGCGGAACCGGGACAGGGGGTAGCACAGATACGCAGTATTTT. This gives the protein CASGTGTGGSTDTQYF. The rearrangement joins TRBV12-3 or TRBV12-4 to TRBJ2-3; 11 positions match TRBD1. The junction had 7 bases not matched to a gene; V was cut back by 8 bases and J by 0 bases. This CDR3 is built from 16 residues.

This clonotype appeared many times. This chain uses TRBV3-1 with TRBJ2-3; 10 bases match TRBD2. The CDR3 loop spans 16 amino acids. The V gene's germline CDR1 is LGHDT and CDR2 YNNKEL (reference sequence). Losses at the gene ends were 1 base for V and 5 bases for J; bases not matched to a gene: 6. The CDR3 spells CASSQGQRGGKDTQYF. DNA of the CDR3: TGTGCCAGCAGCCAAGGGCAGCGGGGGGGGAAAGATACGCAGTATTTT.

This chain joins TRBV7-2 and TRBJ2-3; D is perhaps TRBD2 (7 bases). The CDR3 extends over 17 amino acids. The germline gives CDR1 SGHTA, CDR2 FQGNSA. Trimming cost V 4 bases and J 1 base, with 18 bases left between them. The CDR3 DNA reads as TGTGCCAGCAGCTCAGAGGGTAGGGGGGGACGCACAGATACGCAGTATTTT. It encodes CASSSEGRGGRTDTQYF. The full variable domain, its missing parts supplied by reference TRBV7-2 and TRBJ2-3, is GAGVSQSPSNKVTEKGKDVELRCDPISGHTALYWYRQSLGQGLEFLIYFQGNSAPDKSGLPSDRFSAERTGGSVSTLTIQRTQQEDSAVYLCASSSEGRGGRTDTQYFGPGTRLTVL.

This clonotype was recorded at least ten times. Compared with germline, one end of the junction differs, possibly owing to a read error. The chain carries TRBV6-1 and TRBJ2-1; D gene ambiguous. The germline gives CDR1 MNHNS, CDR2 SASEGT. The CDR3 has 12 residues. This CDR3 reads CASSQAGREQFF. CDR3 DNA: TGTGCCAGCAGTCAAGCCGGACGGGAGCAGTTCTTC.

This rearrangement joins TRBV25-1 to TRBJ1-2, with D perhaps TRBD1 (6 bases). V dropped 5 bases and J dropped 10 bases, with 20 bases sitting between them. Germline V gene sequence: CDR1 MGHDK, CDR2 SYGVNS. The CDR3 is 14 residues long. In DNA, the CDR3 is TGTGCCAGCAGTATAATTGGAGCGACAGGCTACTACACCTTC. Protein: CASSIIGATGYYTF.

This sequence joins TRBV20-1 and TRBJ2-7, with 7 bases lining up with TRBD1. V shed 6 bases and J 0 bases; nucleotides not matched to a gene: 8. Per germline, CDR1 DFQATT and CDR2 SNEGSKA (reference sequence). This CDR3 is 14 amino acids long. The DNA for the CDR3 is TGCAGTGCCGTAGGACAGGACCTCTCCTACGAGCAGTACTTC. Amino acids: CSAVGQDLSYEQYF.

Only a few counts were recorded for this clonotype. This CDR3 is CASSIPRPPYEQYF. The CDR3 region has the DNA TGTGCCAGTAGTATCCCCCGGCCCCCCTACGAGCAGTACTTC. The genes are TRBV19 and TRBJ2-7, with unresolved D. V lost 3 bases and J lost 2, with 11 bases in between. Germline-derived CDR1 and CDR2 are LNHDA and SQIVND (reference sequence). The CDR3 contains 14 residues.

This clonotype was counted ten times or more. The chain links TRBV7-9 to TRBJ2-1; TRBD2 agrees at 8 bases. V lost 5 bases and J lost 7; bases outside the gene matches: 7. Looked up from germline, CDR1 is SEHNR and CDR2 is FQNEAQ (reference sequence). CDR3 length: 14 residues. CDR3 residues: CASSKSGTSNEQFF. The CDR3 nucleotides read TGTGCCAGCAGCAAGTCCGGGACTAGTAATGAGCAGTTCTTC.

The genes are TRBV4-1 and TRBJ2-1, with D uncertain. Germline CDR1 and CDR2: MGHRA and YSYEKL. V was trimmed by 3 bases and J by 0 bases, leaving 12 bases between them. This CDR3 has 16 amino acids. The CDR3 DNA is TGCGCCAGCAGCCACGTGGACCTGATCTCCTACAATGAGCAGTTCTTC. Its protein product is CASSHVDLISYNEQFF.

This clonotype was seen repeatedly, ten times or more. V and J are TRBV29-1 and TRBJ1-1; D may be TRBD1 (5 bases). V lost 4 bases and J 0 bases, leaving 9 bases between the germline ends. The CDR3 runs to 13 residues. Looked up from germline, CDR1 is SQVTM and CDR2 is ANQGSEA. The CDR3 coding sequence is TGCAGCGTTGCCGGGACGGTGAACACTGAAGCTTTCTTT. Encoded protein: CSVAGTVNTEAFF.

This clonotype was seen at least ten times. The gene calls are TRBV12-3 or TRBV12-4 and TRBJ2-7; TRBD1 is a possible D gene (5 bases). The CDR3 runs to 15 residues. V was shortened by 4 bases and J by 0 bases, with 13 bases between the two germline ends. The CDR3 reads CASSSHRTISYEQYF. CDR3 nucleotide sequence: TGTGCCAGCAGTTCCCACAGGACGATCTCCTACGAGCAGTACTTC.

This clonotype appeared many times. V is TRBV20-1 and J is TRBJ2-7; D perhaps matches TRBD2 (6 bases). This CDR3 spans 12 amino acids. Germline V lookup: CDR1 DFQATT, CDR2 SNEGSKA (reference sequence). Trimming removed 0 bases from V and 7 bases from J, with 10 bases in between. CDR3: CSARDHGGEQYF. In DNA form, the CDR3 reads TGCAGTGCTAGAGATCATGGGGGGGAGCAGTACTTC.

This CDR3 reads CASSQVGRGRNEKLFF. The CDR3 nucleotides read TGTGCCAGCAGCCAAGTGGGTCGCGGCCGTAATGAAAAACTGTTTTTT. V gene TRBV14 combines with J gene TRBJ1-4; D is uncertain. Germline CDR1 reads SGHDN; CDR2 reads FVKESK. The CDR3 runs 16 residues. Trimming removed 1 base at V and 4 bases at J, with 13 bases between.

This clonotype has at least ten counts. The chain combines TRBV6-1 with TRBJ2-1; TRBD1 matches 9 bases. V lost 4 bases and J lost 5; bases outside the gene matches: 6. The length of the CDR3 is 15 residues. Germline assignment: CDR1 MNHNS and CDR2 SASEGT. CDR3 DNA sequence: TGTGCCAGCAGTGTCCGGGACAGGGTGGACAATGAGCAGTTCTTC. It encodes CASSVRDRVDNEQFF.

The chain employs TRBV7-2 and TRBJ2-1, with 11 bases lining up with TRBD2. This CDR3 is built from 18 residues. V lost 4 bases and J lost 5; bases outside the gene matches: 13. CDR1 is SGHTA and CDR2 is FQGNSA in the germline V gene. CDR3 region: CASSSQGPLAGGDNEQFF. The CDR3 DNA is TGTGCCAGCAGCTCACAGGGCCCGTTAGCGGGAGGGGACAATGAGCAGTTCTTC.

For this clonotype: At one end the junction does not follow the germline gene, possibly because of a read error. The chain employs TRBV3-1 and TRBJ2-1; TRBD2 agrees at 9 bases. The CDR3 runs to 14 residues. Per the germline V gene, CDR1 is LGHDT and CDR2 is YNNKEL (reference sequence). CDR3 in amino acids: CASSRSGRGDEQLF. As DNA, the CDR3 is TGTGCCAGCAGCCGTAGCGGGAGAGGAGATGAGCAGCTCTTC.

The chain carries TRBV10-2 and TRBJ2-5, with 9 bases fitting TRBD1. The CDR3 runs to 14 residues. The J segment lost 5 bases and the V segment lost 4 bases, leaving 5 bases of the junction unmatched. CDR1 is WSHSY and CDR2 is SAAADI in the germline V gene. The CDR3 region has the DNA TGCGCCAGCAGTGGGGACAGGGAGGTGGAGACCCAGTACTTC. Amino acids: CASSGDREVETQYF.

Many counts were recorded for this clonotype. V gene TRBV28 combines with J gene TRBJ2-1; D may be TRBD1 (6 bases). Between the trimmed V and J ends, which lost 7 bases and 7 bases, there was a span of 23 bases. Germline V gene sequence: CDR1 MDHEN, CDR2 SYDVKM. The CDR3 length is 16 residues. CDR3 in DNA: TGTGCCAGCAAGGGCCAGGGACACGATTCCTTAAATGAGCAGTTCTTC. This translates into CASKGQGHDSLNEQFF.

The rearrangement uses TRBV18 and TRBJ2-2; 12 bases are a match to TRBD2. This CDR3 has 16 residues. Trimming took 2 bases from V and 4 from J; bases not matched to a gene: 2. From germline, CDR1 is KGHSH and CDR2 LQKENI. This CDR3 reads CASSPRLAGVTGELFF. DNA for the CDR3: TGTGCCAGCTCACCAAGACTAGCGGGAGTCACCGGGGAGCTGTTTTTT.

Ten or more counts support this clonotype. This sequence joins TRBV7-9 and TRBJ1-2, with 8 bases that match TRBD1. The CDR3 contains 14 residues. V lost 5 bases and J lost 6; bases outside the gene matches: 8. CDR1 and CDR2 from the germline V gene are SEHNR and FQNEAQ (reference sequence). CDR3 residues: CASSRRGTGHGYTF. The CDR3 DNA sequence: TGTGCCAGCAGCCGTCGCGGGACAGGTCATGGCTACACCTTC.

This sequence joins TRBV9 and TRBJ1-1; D not certain. The CDR3 extends over 14 amino acids. Deletions cut 0 bases from V and 1 base from J, with 7 bases between. Per germline, CDR1 SGDLS and CDR2 YYNGEE. Here the CDR3 reads CASSVVTANTEAFF. The CDR3 coding sequence is TGTGCCAGCAGCGTAGTGACCGCGAACACTGAAGCTTTCTTT.

This clonotype showed up many times. The rearrangement uses TRBV7-2 and TRBJ2-5; perhaps D is TRBD1 or TRBD2 (6 bases each). Germline CDR1 reads SGHTA; CDR2 reads FQGNSA. The CDR3 has 16 residues. With 5 bases removed from V and 2 bases from J, the gap between germline ends came to 18 bases. This chain's CDR3 is CASSPMGGQPQETQYF. CDR3 nucleotide sequence: TGTGCCAGCAGCCCGATGGGGGGCCAACCACAAGAGACCCAGTACTTC.

The chain uses TRBV28 and TRBJ2-7; weak D call: TRBD2 (5 bases). Trimming stripped 2 bases from V and 6 bases from J, with 17 bases between. Germline values: CDR1 MDHEN, CDR2 SYDVKM. CDR3 length equals 15 residues. The CDR3 loop is CASSLGSGVLSEQYF. Here the CDR3 DNA reads TGTGCCAGCAGTTTAGGGTCCGGGGTCCTTAGCGAGCAGTACTTC.